Presented here are 32 T cell receptor beta chains from one specimen sequenced in a study of cytomegalovirus exposure and HLA in healthy donors. Primers included in the PCR were 60 Vbeta and 13 Jbeta primers. Assay: immunoSEQ multiplex PCR; the TCRdb copy retains only in-frame clones and omits some. The sample has approximately 140,000 clones, 60% to 85% seen once. Sequencing was carried out using PBMCs. These receptors were collected from a man aged 50-60 years in good health and CMV-seropositive.

This clone was recorded a few times. This chain connects TRBV5-1 to TRBJ1-3, with D unresolved. The CDR3 totals 16 residues. V lost 4 bases and J lost 8, with 22 bases in between. In germline, CDR1 is SGHRS, CDR2 YFSETQ. The CDR3 DNA is TGCGCCAGCAGCCCGGTTGGTGGCCAGGACGGGGACACCATATATTTT. Protein sequence: CASSPVGGQDGDTIYF. Full variable domain (missing parts from reference TRBV5-1 and TRBJ1-3): KAGVTQTPRYLIKTRGQQVTLSCSPISGHRSVSWYQQTPGQGLQFLFEYFSETQRNKGNFPGRFSGRQFSNSRSEMNVSTLELGDSALYLCASSPVGGQDGDTIYFGEGSWLTVV.

This clone came up once. The chain joins TRBV18 to TRBJ2-5; 9 nucleotides line up with TRBD1. V gave up 8 bases and J gave up 4 bases; unmatched junction bases: 8. Germline values: CDR1 KGHSH, CDR2 LQKENI. This CDR3 spans 14 amino acids. The DNA for the CDR3 is TGTGCCAGCACGCCGGGACAGGGAGTAGAGACCCAGTACTTC. This gives the protein CASTPGQGVETQYF.

This clone was counted between two and nine times. This chain joins TRBV28 and TRBJ2-3; 13 bases are a match to TRBD2. Germline V gene data show CDR1 as MDHEN and CDR2 as SYDVKM. This CDR3 is built from 17 residues. V shed 5 bases, J shed 3 bases, and the junction held 8 bases outside the gene matches. CDR3: CASSKPPGLAGTDTQYF. CDR3 nucleotide sequence: TGTGCCAGCAGTAAACCCCCGGGACTAGCGGGAACAGATACGCAGTATTTT. Supplemented by reference TRBV28 and TRBJ2-3, the full variable domain reads DVKVTQSSRYLVKRTGEKVFLECVQDMDHENMFWYRQDPGLGLRLIYFSYDVKMKEKGDIPEGYSVSREKKERFSLILESASTNQTSMYLCASSKPPGLAGTDTQYFGPGTRLTVL.

J is TRBJ1-1 and V is TRBV6-1; D is undetermined. This CDR3 has 13 amino acids. Germline lookup yields CDR1 MNHNS and CDR2 SASEGT. The germline V and J ends were trimmed by 8 bases and 3 bases, with 13 bases remaining between them. Here the CDR3 DNA reads TGTGCCAGCTCCCCTTTCCCCGACACTGAAGCTTTCTTT. Translated, it gives CASSPFPDTEAFF.

CDR3 region: CSATGLLGYTF. The CDR3 region has the DNA TGCAGTGCGACAGGGTTACTTGGCTACACCTTC. The V and J genes are TRBV20-1 and TRBJ1-2, with 7 bases aligning to TRBD1. The CDR3 has 11 amino acids. V was pared by 6 bases and J by 7 bases, with 5 bases of the junction left unmatched. From germline, CDR1 is DFQATT and CDR2 SNEGSKA (reference sequence).

This rearrangement joins TRBV6-5 to TRBJ2-3, with 9 positions matching TRBD2. The V segment lost 8 bases and the J segment 2 bases; nucleotides outside the gene matches: 5. Germline V gene sequence: CDR1 MNHEY, CDR2 SVGAGI. The CDR3 totals 14 residues. CDR3 nucleotide sequence: TGTGCCAGCGCTAGGGGACTAGCCACAGATACGCAGTATTTT. Translating it yields CASARGLATDTQYF.

This clone was observed once. The chain combines TRBV19 with TRBJ2-3; D possibly corresponds to TRBD2 (5 bases). The CDR3 is 15 residues long. V was pared by 1 base and J by 4 bases, with 12 bases between. Germline loops: CDR1 LNHDA, CDR2 SQIVND (reference sequence). The CDR3 sequence is CASSIVDSVADTQYF. The CDR3 DNA reads TGTGCCAGTAGTATAGTGGATAGCGTGGCAGATACGCAGTATTTT. Full variable domain (outside the CDR3, taken from reference TRBV19 and TRBJ2-3): DGGITQSPKYLFRKEGQNVTLSCEQNLNHDAMYWYRQDPGQGLRLIYYSQIVNDFQKGDIAEGYSVSREKKESFPLTVTSAQKNPTAFYLCASSIVDSVADTQYFGPGTRLTVL.

This rearrangement joins TRBV7-8 to TRBJ1-5; 7 nucleotides align to TRBD1. The V gene end was trimmed by 6 bases and the J gene end by 3 bases; junction bases not matched to a gene: 8. Germline assignment: CDR1 SGHVS and CDR2 FQNEAQ. The CDR3 is 15 amino acids. The CDR3 sequence: CASSGYRGPNQPQHF. Written as DNA, the CDR3 is TGTGCCAGCAGTGGATACAGGGGCCCCAATCAGCCCCAGCATTTT.

The chain couples TRBV29-1 to TRBJ2-5, with 7 bases fitting TRBD2. The J segment lost 1 base and the V segment lost 4 bases, leaving 3 bases of the junction unmatched. The CDR3 consists of 13 residues. The germline CDR1 and CDR2 sequences are SQVTM and ANQGSEA. CDR3 nucleotides: TGCAGCGTTGTGGGAGGGCCCCAAGAGACCCAGTACTTC. Translated, it gives CSVVGGPQETQYF. The variable domain in full, completed from reference TRBV29-1 and TRBJ2-5, reads SAVISQKPSRDICQRGTSLTIQCQVDSQVTMMFWYRQQPGQSLTLIATANQGSEATYESGFVIDKFPISRPNLTFSTLTVSNMSPEDSSIYLCSVVGGPQETQYFGPGTRLLVL.

This clone came up once. This chain connects TRBV28 to TRBJ2-7; 7 nucleotides line up with TRBD2. Germline-derived CDR1 and CDR2 are MDHEN and SYDVKM. J was trimmed by 6 bases and V by 2 bases; bases with no gene match: 13. CDR3 length: 16 amino acids. The CDR3 loop reads CASSLRRAGDGGEQYF. CDR3 DNA: TGTGCCAGCAGTTTACGTCGGGCGGGGGACGGAGGCGAGCAGTACTTC. The variable domain in full, completed from reference TRBV28 and TRBJ2-7, reads DVKVTQSSRYLVKRTGEKVFLECVQDMDHENMFWYRQDPGLGLRLIYFSYDVKMKEKGDIPEGYSVSREKKERFSLILESASTNQTSMYLCASSLRRAGDGGEQYFGPGTRLTVT.

The V and J genes are TRBV18 and TRBJ2-5; TRBD2 might be the D (6 bases). The V end was cut by 4 bases, the J end by 5 bases, with 14 bases between. Germline V gives CDR1 KGHSH, CDR2 LQKENI. This CDR3 is built from 14 residues. CDR3 loop: CASSLSGPKETQYF. The CDR3, as DNA: TGTGCCAGCTCACTCAGCGGGCCTAAGGAGACCCAGTACTTC.

The rearrangement joins TRBV27 to TRBJ2-7; possible D gene TRBD1, 5 bases. CDR1 and CDR2 (germline): MNHEY, SMNVEV (reference sequence). The V and J ends lost 6 bases and 4 bases respectively, with 7 bases between them. This CDR3 has 11 residues. CDR3 nucleotide sequence: TGTGCCAGCAGGCAGGGTTACGAGCAGTACTTC. Translated: CASRQGYEQYF.

This clone was detected only a few times. The V and J genes are TRBV7-6 and TRBJ2-7, with 8 bases aligning to TRBD2. This CDR3 is 18 amino acids long. After removal of 6 bases from V and 4 bases from J, the junction contained 20 bases not matched to a gene. Germline V gene data show CDR1 as SGHVS and CDR2 as FNYEAQ. The CDR3 region is CASSPYPSTGRGIYEQYF. The CDR3 DNA reads TGTGCCAGCAGTCCATATCCAAGCACCGGGAGGGGGATATACGAGCAGTACTTC.

This chain links TRBV5-6 with TRBJ2-4, with D perhaps TRBD2 (6 bases). The germline V and J ends were trimmed by 3 bases and 7 bases, with 14 bases remaining between them. The CDR3 extends over 14 amino acids. Looked up from germline, CDR1 is SGHDT and CDR2 is YYEEEE. The CDR3 loop is CASSSRGGGNIQYF. CDR3 in DNA: TGTGCCAGCAGCTCTCGGGGTGGGGGGAACATTCAGTACTTC. Full variable domain (outside the CDR3, taken from reference TRBV5-6 and TRBJ2-4): DAGVTQSPTHLIKTRGQQVTLRCSPKSGHDTVSWYQQALGQGPQFIFQYYEEEERQRGNFPDRFSGHQFPNYSSELNVNALLLGDSALYLCASSSRGGGNIQYFGAGTRLSVL.

The gene calls are TRBV28 and TRBJ1-6, with TRBD1 as a possible D gene (6 bases). Germline V gives CDR1 MDHEN, CDR2 SYDVKM. The CDR3 runs to 14 residues. Trimming took 10 bases from V and 6 from J, leaving 16 bases between them. CDR3 residues: CATYLGQINSPLHF. CDR3 sequence (DNA): TGTGCCACCTACTTAGGACAGATTAATTCACCCCTCCACTTT.

In this sample, this clone turned up once. The chain uses TRBV5-1 and TRBJ2-5; 9 positions match TRBD2. The DNA matches TRBJ2-7 better at its end, which makes the J call doubtful. Germline V gives CDR1 SGHRS, CDR2 YFSETQ. This CDR3 is built from 15 residues. The CDR3 sequence: CASSRSGSDSYEQYF. Here the CDR3 DNA reads TGCGCCAGCAGCCGTAGCGGGAGCGACTCCTACGAGCAGTACTTC.

V gene TRBV25-1 combines with J gene TRBJ2-1; TRBD2 agrees at 7 bases. Germline values: CDR1 MGHDK, CDR2 SYGVNS. The V and J ends lost 7 bases and 8 bases, in that order; junction bases with no gene match: 8. This CDR3 has 13 amino acids. The CDR3 is CASIRRESHEQFF. CDR3 nucleotide sequence: TGTGCCAGCATACGGCGGGAGTCCCATGAGCAGTTCTTC.

Remarks on this clone: This CDR3 is also generated by other DNA sequences in the sample. This chain joins TRBV9 and TRBJ2-7, with D possibly TRBD1 on 6 matching bases. Trimming removed 0 bases from V and 4 bases from J, with 11 bases in between. The CDR3 is made up of 14 amino acids. CDR1 is SGDLS and CDR2 is YYNGEE in the germline V gene. The CDR3 region has the DNA TGTGCCAGCAGCGTAGCAGGGGAACCTTACGAGCAGTACTTC. Translated, it gives CASSVAGEPYEQYF. Complete variable domain (other parts from reference TRBV9 and TRBJ2-7): DSGVTQTPKHLITATGQRVTLRCSPRSGDLSVYWYQQSLDQGLQFLIQYYNGEERAKGNILERFSAQQFPDLHSELNLSSLELGDSALYFCASSVAGEPYEQYFGPGTRLTVT.

V usage is TRBV2 and J usage is TRBJ2-7; TRBD2 aligns across 11 bases. There are 13 residues in the CDR3. Looked up from germline, CDR1 is SNHLY and CDR2 is FYNNEI. The V and J ends lost 7 bases and 5 bases, in that order; junction bases with no gene match: 4. The CDR3 DNA follows: TGTGCCAGCACCATGACTAGCGGGAACGAGCAGTACTTC. Translation: CASTMTSGNEQYF.

On this clone itself: The same CDR3 is also encoded by other DNA sequences in this sample. The CDR3 DNA is TGTGCCAGCAGCCGGAACAGCGGGAGGTTGTTTGGTGGGGAGCTGTTTTTT. This translates into CASSRNSGRLFGGELFF. This chain joins TRBV2 and TRBJ2-2; 9 nucleotides agree with TRBD2. From germline, CDR1 is SNHLY and CDR2 FYNNEI. The V and J ends lost 6 bases and 8 bases, in that order; junction bases with no gene match: 16. The CDR3 covers 17 residues.

This chain uses TRBV7-3 with TRBJ2-3, with TRBD2 matching 10 bases. CDR3 length: 18 amino acids. V lost 2 bases, J lost 1 base, and 9 bases stayed unmatched. Germline V CDR1 and CDR2: SGHTA, FQGTGA. DNA for the CDR3: TGTGCCAGCAGCTTATTCGGACTAGCGGCGGAACGCACAGATACGCAGTATTTT. Translation: CASSLFGLAAERTDTQYF.

The table lists this clone with a few counts. V is TRBV11-2 and J is TRBJ2-5; a weak D match, TRBD2 (6 bases). The closer fit of TRBJ2-7 to the DNA end suggests the J call may be wrong. Looked up from germline, CDR1 is SGHAT and CDR2 is FQNNGV. The CDR3 has 13 amino acids. CDR3 bases: TGTGCCAGCAGCAAAACAGGAGGGTACGAGCAGTACTTC. The encoded protein is CASSKTGGYEQYF.

The rearrangement joins TRBV9 to TRBJ2-1, with D perhaps TRBD2 (6 bases). Germline CDR1 SGDLS, CDR2 YYNGEE. V was shortened by 0 bases and J by 3 bases, with 10 bases between the two germline ends. This CDR3 spans 15 amino acids. The CDR3 DNA follows: TGTGCCAGCAGCGTAGACCGAGCGGGCTACAATGAGCAGTTCTTC. It specifies CASSVDRAGYNEQFF. Full variable domain (outside the CDR3, taken from reference TRBV9 and TRBJ2-1): DSGVTQTPKHLITATGQRVTLRCSPRSGDLSVYWYQQSLDQGLQFLIQYYNGEERAKGNILERFSAQQFPDLHSELNLSSLELGDSALYFCASSVDRAGYNEQFFGPGTRLTVL.

The chain couples TRBV6-1 to TRBJ2-5; D is undetermined. The last part of the DNA fits TRBJ2-7 better; the J call may be wrong. The V gene's germline CDR1 is MNHNS and CDR2 SASEGT. The CDR3 is made up of 12 amino acids. The CDR3 here is CASSEGYYEQYF. The CDR3 nucleotides are TGTGCCAGCAGTGAAGGATACTACGAGCAGTACTTC.

The chain links TRBV28 to TRBJ2-2, with D possibly matching TRBD2 (5 bases). The germline gives CDR1 MDHEN, CDR2 SYDVKM. The CDR3 totals 14 residues. The V end lost 2 bases, the J end lost 4 bases, and 8 bases lay between the germline ends. CDR3 in amino acids: CASSLAGPTGELFF. The CDR3 bases are TGTGCCAGCAGTTTAGCGGGCCCCACCGGGGAGCTGTTTTTT.

The CDR3 nucleotides read TGTGCCAGCAGCTTAACAGCGGGGGGTTACAATGAGCAGTTCTTC. It yields the protein CASSLTAGGYNEQFF. The genes are TRBV11-3 and TRBJ2-1, with 9 bases identical to TRBD2. The CDR3 extends over 15 amino acids. J gave up 4 bases and V 2 bases, and 3 bases lay outside the gene matches. Germline assignment: CDR1 SGHNT and CDR2 YENEEA.

V gene TRBV2 combines with J gene TRBJ2-5; 11 positions match TRBD1. CDR1 is SNHLY and CDR2 is FYNNEI in the germline V gene. Germline trimming cut 3 bases from V and 0 bases from J; bases unmatched to any gene: 3. The CDR3 covers 16 residues. DNA of the CDR3: TGTGCCAGCAGTGACCCGGGACAGGGGGACCAAGAGACCCAGTACTTC. Protein: CASSDPGQGDQETQYF.

V gene TRBV15 combines with J gene TRBJ2-7, with a possible D match to TRBD1 (5 bases). The germline V gene encodes CDR1 LNHNV and CDR2 YYDKDF (reference sequence). CDR3 size: 15 residues. The V gene lost 0 bases and the J gene lost 5 bases, with 14 bases spanning the gap. The CDR3 region is CATSRDSGITDEQYF. The CDR3 coding sequence is TGTGCCACCAGCAGAGATTCAGGGATCACGGACGAGCAGTACTTC.

The V call is TRBV10-3, the J call TRBJ2-7; 7 bases align to TRBD1. This CDR3 contains 11 residues. With V trimmed by 8 bases and J by 4 bases, 2 bases remained unmatched. The germline CDR1 and CDR2 sequences are ENHRY and SYGVKD. The CDR3 coding sequence is TGTGCCATCCGGGACAGATACGAGCAGTACTTC. It encodes CAIRDRYEQYF.

The J gene is TRBJ2-7, the V gene TRBV7-9; a possible D gene is TRBD2 (6 bases). V was cut by 6 bases and J by 9 bases, with 12 bases left in between. The CDR3 runs to 11 residues. The germline V gene encodes CDR1 SEHNR and CDR2 FQNEAQ (reference sequence). CDR3 nucleotides: TGTGCCAGCAGAGCCCCGGAGGGGCAGTACTTC. It translates to CASRAPEGQYF.

The V gene is TRBV27, the J gene TRBJ2-1; 10 bases line up with TRBD2. With V trimmed by 6 bases and J by 2 bases, 4 bases remained unmatched. The germline gives CDR1 MNHEY, CDR2 SMNVEV (reference sequence). The CDR3 spans 15 residues. The DNA for the CDR3 is TGTGCCAGCAGGGGAAGCGGGAGGGCCTACAATGAGCAGTTCTTC. This sequence encodes CASRGSGRAYNEQFF.

V gene TRBV5-6 combines with J gene TRBJ2-7; D is perhaps TRBD2 (5 bases). CDR3 length: 14 residues. Trimming stripped 4 bases from V and 3 bases from J, with 14 bases between. The germline gives CDR1 SGHDT, CDR2 YYEEEE. The CDR3 nucleotides are TGTGCCAGCAGCCCTAGCCCTGGGCTCTACGAGCAGTACTTC. Translating it yields CASSPSPGLYEQYF.